The 32 T cell receptor beta chains below come from one sample, sequenced in a study of T cell responses to AZD1222 COVID-19 vaccine. Profiling relied on immunoSEQ multiplex PCR, and the TCRdb table lists in-frame clones only, not all of them. The data show roughly 130,000 clones, with roughly 85% seen just once and about 17% held by the top ten. This specimen was peripheral blood, taken on day 0 of MenACWY control vaccination. All receptors come from an adult in good health.

The chain couples TRBV10-2 to TRBJ2-2, with TRBD1 matching over 7 bases. CDR3 length: 12 amino acids. Trimming cost V 7 bases and J 7 bases; bases outside gene matches: 3. Germline lookup yields CDR1 WSHSY and CDR2 SAAADI. CDR3 in amino acids: CASKTGIGELFF. The DNA for the CDR3 is TGCGCCAGCAAGACAGGGATCGGGGAGCTGTTTTTT.

The rearrangement uses TRBV7-9 and TRBJ2-7; 9 bases are a match to TRBD2. CDR3 length: 14 amino acids. CDR1 is SEHNR and CDR2 is FQNEAQ in the germline V gene (reference sequence). With 4 bases clipped from V and 2 bases from J, the junction kept 3 bases outside the gene matches. CDR3 protein: CASSSASGAYEQYF. In nucleotides, the CDR3 is TGTGCCAGCAGCTCAGCTAGCGGGGCCTACGAGCAGTACTTC.

V and J are TRBV6-5 and TRBJ1-1, with TRBD1 as a possible D gene (5 bases). Germline values: CDR1 MNHEY, CDR2 SVGAGI. The CDR3 length is 15 residues. The ends were cut back, 2 bases at V and 0 bases at J, with 10 bases in the middle. CDR3 in amino acids: CASSYGASVNTEAFF. CDR3 in DNA: TGTGCCAGCAGTTACGGGGCCTCGGTGAACACTGAAGCTTTCTTT.

In its sample, this clone was seen a few times. This sequence joins TRBV9 and TRBJ1-6; D is undetermined. The length of the CDR3 is 14 residues. Trimming shortened V by 3 bases and J by 11 bases, and 15 bases separated the two germline ends. In germline, CDR1 is SGDLS, CDR2 YYNGEE. The DNA for the CDR3 is TGTGCCAGCAGCGCCCCTGAGCGGAGGACACCCCTCCACTTT. Translated, it gives CASSAPERRTPLHF.

This sequence joins TRBV19 and TRBJ1-1; D gene unclear. Germline CDR1 LNHDA, CDR2 SQIVND (reference sequence). The V gene lost 7 bases and the J gene lost 11 bases, with 14 bases spanning the gap. CDR3 size: 11 residues. CDR3 in DNA: TGTGCCAGTATCGGGAGGAACGGGGCTTTCTTT. It is translated as CASIGRNGAFF.

This clone was detected only once. V is TRBV5-1 and J is TRBJ2-7; no clear D. The CDR3 length is 16 residues. V was cut by 1 base and J by 1 base, with 15 bases left in between. Germline CDR1 reads SGHRS; CDR2 reads YFSETQ. CDR3 protein: CASSLRNQAQSYEQYF. CDR3 coding DNA: TGCGCCAGCAGCTTGAGAAATCAGGCGCAGTCCTACGAGCAGTACTTC. The full variable domain, its missing parts supplied by reference TRBV5-1 and TRBJ2-7, is KAGVTQTPRYLIKTRGQQVTLSCSPISGHRSVSWYQQTPGQGLQFLFEYFSETQRNKGNFPGRFSGRQFSNSRSEMNVSTLELGDSALYLCASSLRNQAQSYEQYFGPGTRLTVT.

The rearrangement links TRBV7-3 to TRBJ2-1; D might be TRBD1 (6 bases). This CDR3 is built from 13 residues. Germline values: CDR1 SGHTA, CDR2 FQGTGA. Trimming left V 6 bases short and J 6 bases short, with 12 bases between. This CDR3 reads CASSPTGSNEQFF. The DNA of the CDR3 is TGTGCCAGCAGTCCCACAGGGTCCAATGAGCAGTTCTTC.

This clone occurred once. The chain couples TRBV4-1 to TRBJ2-2; a possible D gene is TRBD1 (6 bases). CDR1 is MGHRA and CDR2 is YSYEKL in the germline V gene. V was cut by 0 bases and J by 3 bases, with 14 bases left in between. The CDR3 loop spans 17 amino acids. CDR3 sequence reads: CASSQDGGQSDTGELFF. CDR3 nucleotide sequence: TGCGCCAGCAGCCAAGATGGGGGCCAGAGTGACACCGGGGAGCTGTTTTTT.

The chain uses TRBV28 and TRBJ2-5, with 15 bases aligning to TRBD2. This CDR3 is 17 amino acids long. Per the germline V gene, CDR1 is MDHEN and CDR2 is SYDVKM. Germline trimming cut 7 bases from V and 1 base from J; bases unmatched to any gene: 7. CDR3 amino acids: CASTRPGLAGGQETQYF. CDR3 coding DNA: TGTGCCAGCACCCGTCCGGGACTAGCGGGAGGCCAAGAGACCCAGTACTTC.

Points on this clone: Other DNA sequences of this sample code for an identical CDR3. V and J are TRBV9 and TRBJ2-1; 9 positions agree with TRBD2. Germline values: CDR1 SGDLS, CDR2 YYNGEE. Losses at the gene ends were 0 bases for V and 0 bases for J; bases not matched to a gene: 4. The length of the CDR3 is 17 residues. The CDR3: CASSVGASGISYNEQFF. The CDR3 DNA reads TGTGCCAGCAGCGTAGGGGCTAGCGGGATCTCCTACAATGAGCAGTTCTTC.

The chain recombines TRBV5-4 with TRBJ2-1, with 8 positions matching TRBD2. CDR3 size: 17 residues. Germline CDR1 SGHNT, CDR2 YYREEE (reference sequence). Germline trimming cut 3 bases from V and 4 bases from J; bases unmatched to any gene: 12. Here the CDR3 reads CASSSPTSGLIYNEQFF. CDR3 nucleotide sequence: TGTGCCAGCAGCTCCCCCACTAGCGGACTAATTTACAATGAGCAGTTCTTC. Full variable domain (missing parts from reference TRBV5-4 and TRBJ2-1): ETGVTQSPTHLIKTRGQQVTLRCSSQSGHNTVSWYQQALGQGPQFIFQYYREEENGRGNFPPRFSGLQFPNYSSELNVNALELDDSALYLCASSSPTSGLIYNEQFFGPGTRLTVL.

Comments on this clone: This sample includes further DNA sequences coding for the same CDR3. The chain links TRBV6-5 to TRBJ2-5; no firm D call. Germline CDR1 reads MNHEY; CDR2 reads SVGAGI. V lost 0 bases and J lost 5, with 7 bases in between. The CDR3 is 13 residues long. CDR3 in amino acids: CASSYSTGETQYF. DNA for the CDR3: TGTGCCAGCAGTTACTCGACTGGGGAGACCCAGTACTTC.

As concerns this clone: The germline gene is not matched at one end of the junction; a read error may be the cause. The CDR3 nucleotides read TGCACCTTAGAGGTGGGGGGAGGTATAGCTTTCTTT. Protein product: CTLEVGGGIAFF. The chain uses TRBV6-6 and TRBJ1-1, with D maybe TRBD1 (5 bases). The CDR3 consists of 12 residues. Germline values: CDR1 MNHNY, CDR2 SVGAGI (reference sequence).

V gene TRBV30 combines with J gene TRBJ1-1; 7 bases are shared with TRBD1. The CDR3 loop spans 13 amino acids. V lost 3 bases to trimming and J lost 4 bases; unmatched junction nucleotides: 5. Germline assignment: CDR1 GTSNPN and CDR2 SVGIG (reference sequence). CDR3 in DNA: TGTGCCTGGAGCCGACAGGGTAGCACTGAAGCTTTCTTT. As protein: CAWSRQGSTEAFF.

The chain links TRBV28 to TRBJ2-2; D not resolved. Between the trimmed V and J ends, which lost 6 bases and 5 bases, there was a span of 10 bases. Germline CDR1 and CDR2: MDHEN and SYDVKM. The CDR3 is 13 amino acids. CDR3 region: CASRFRVTGELFF. The CDR3 DNA reads as TGTGCCAGCAGGTTTAGGGTAACCGGGGAGCTGTTTTTT.

The chain combines TRBV7-9 with TRBJ1-5, with 7 bases that match TRBD1. Germline CDR1 SEHNR, CDR2 FQNEAQ (reference sequence). This CDR3 has 13 residues. After removal of 5 bases from V and 6 bases from J, the junction contained 4 bases not matched to a gene. The DNA for the CDR3 is TGTGCCAGCAGCCGGGACAGTTTTCAGCCCCAGCATTTT. Its protein product is CASSRDSFQPQHF.

The rearrangement joins TRBV5-8 to TRBJ1-5, with D possibly matching TRBD1 (6 bases). Germline CDR1 SGHTS, CDR2 YDEGEE. CDR3 size: 18 residues. The germline V and J ends were trimmed by 4 bases and 0 bases, with 20 bases remaining between them. The CDR3 sequence: CASSPWTASLYSNQPQHF. The CDR3 DNA sequence: TGTGCCAGCAGCCCCTGGACAGCGTCTCTCTATAGCAATCAGCCCCAGCATTTT.

V is TRBV28 and J is TRBJ2-7; 14 positions match TRBD2. The CDR3 covers 18 residues. Germline assignment: CDR1 MDHEN and CDR2 SYDVKM. After removal of 5 bases from V and 5 bases from J, the junction contained 14 bases not matched to a gene. CDR3 sequence reads: CASSPTVATSGRADEQYF. In DNA form, the CDR3 reads TGTGCCAGCAGTCCGACTGTGGCGACTAGCGGGAGGGCCGACGAGCAGTACTTC.

V gene TRBV11-2 combines with J gene TRBJ2-5; 14 nucleotides align to TRBD2. CDR1 is SGHAT, CDR2 FQNNGV, per germline. The junction had 5 bases not matched to a gene; V was cut back by 2 bases and J by 3 bases. This CDR3 spans 17 amino acids. The CDR3 loop reads CASSLFGTSGSKETQYF. The CDR3 DNA reads TGTGCCAGCAGCTTATTTGGGACTAGCGGGAGTAAAGAGACCCAGTACTTC.

This chain links TRBV29-1 with TRBJ2-1; the D gene is possibly TRBD1 (5 bases). Germline values: CDR1 SQVTM, CDR2 ANQGSEA. Trimming shortened V by 4 bases and J by 5 bases, and 9 bases separated the two germline ends. This CDR3 spans 12 amino acids. CDR3 sequence: CSVGRQNNEQFF. In DNA, the CDR3 is TGCAGCGTTGGGAGACAGAACAATGAGCAGTTCTTC.

The chain couples TRBV6-5 to TRBJ1-5; D possibly corresponds to TRBD1 (5 bases). The length of the CDR3 is 15 residues. The V gene's germline CDR1 is MNHEY and CDR2 SVGAGI. V gave up 7 bases and J gave up 0 bases, with 13 bases separating them. CDR3 sequence: CASTLGQVSNQPQHF. CDR3 nucleotides: TGTGCCAGCACCTTGGGGCAGGTTAGCAATCAGCCCCAGCATTTT.

V gene TRBV6-5 combines with J gene TRBJ1-2, with D maybe TRBD1 (5 bases). From germline, CDR1 is MNHEY and CDR2 SVGAGI. V was clipped by 6 bases and J by 4 bases, with 9 bases between them. The CDR3 is 12 residues long. The CDR3 DNA is TGTGCCAGCAGGGGACTGAGCTATGGCTACACCTTC. This encodes CASRGLSYGYTF.

V and J are TRBV11-2 and TRBJ1-6, with 10 bases matching TRBD1. Germline V lookup: CDR1 SGHAT, CDR2 FQNNGV. With 5 bases clipped from V and 10 bases from J, the junction kept 5 bases outside the gene matches. This CDR3 is built from 14 residues. CDR3 sequence (DNA): TGTGCCAGCAGCCTGGACAGGGGGGTATCACCCCTCCACTTT. This codes for CASSLDRGVSPLHF.

The chain employs TRBV15 and TRBJ2-5; a weak D match, TRBD1 (7 bases). The CDR3 spans 17 residues. The V and J ends lost 0 bases and 4 bases respectively, with 18 bases between them. Per the germline V gene, CDR1 is LNHNV and CDR2 is YYDKDF (reference sequence). CDR3 protein: CATSRDRPGGLLETQYF. The CDR3 bases are TGTGCCACCAGCAGAGATCGGCCAGGGGGGTTGTTAGAGACCCAGTACTTC.

This chain connects TRBV9 to TRBJ2-1; unclear D gene. The V gene lost 1 base and the J gene lost 8 bases, with 10 bases spanning the gap. Germline assignment: CDR1 SGDLS and CDR2 YYNGEE. There are 13 residues in the CDR3. The chain's CDR3 is CASSVSPRDEQFF. CDR3 nucleotide sequence: TGTGCCAGCAGCGTATCCCCCCGGGATGAGCAGTTCTTC.

This chain uses TRBV7-9 with TRBJ1-1, with D perhaps matching TRBD1 (5 bases). CDR1 is SEHNR, CDR2 FQNEAQ, per germline (reference sequence). CDR3 length: 17 residues. Trimming shortened V by 4 bases and J by 3 bases, and 21 bases separated the two germline ends. CDR3 coding DNA: TGTGCCAGCAGCTCCCGATGGCAGGGCCCGGGGGACACTGAAGCTTTCTTT. Translation gives CASSSRWQGPGDTEAFF. Full variable domain (missing parts from reference TRBV7-9 and TRBJ1-1): DTGVSQNPRHKITKRGQNVTFRCDPISEHNRLYWYRQTLGQGPEFLTYFQNEAQLEKSRLLSDRFSAERPKGSFSTLEIQRTEQGDSAMYLCASSSRWQGPGDTEAFFGQGTRLTVV.

The rearrangement links TRBV18 to TRBJ1-6; 7 bases line up with TRBD1. V trimming: 1 base; J trimming: 12 bases; junction bases outside the gene matches: 9. The CDR3 covers 15 residues. Germline values: CDR1 KGHSH, CDR2 LQKENI. The CDR3 DNA reads TGTGCCAGCTCACCACAGGGGGCGCACGGGTTACCCCTCCACTTT. It codes for CASSPQGAHGLPLHF.

CDR3 bases: TGCAGTGCTAGAGATCGGGAGCAGTACTTC. Its translation: CSARDREQYF. The genes are TRBV20-1 and TRBJ2-7; D not resolved. The germline V and J ends were trimmed by 0 bases and 7 bases, with 4 bases remaining between them. The CDR3 is made up of 10 amino acids. Germline lookup yields CDR1 DFQATT and CDR2 SNEGSKA (reference sequence).

A few counts support this clone. This chain links TRBV18 with TRBJ1-1; D unclear. V gave up 0 bases and J gave up 5 bases, with 13 bases separating them. The CDR3 spans 15 residues. Germline V gene lookup returns CDR1 KGHSH and CDR2 LQKENI. In DNA, the CDR3 is TGTGCCAGCTCACCACCTGGGCACCTGAGGACTGAAGCTTTCTTT. It yields the protein CASSPPGHLRTEAFF.

V usage is TRBV9 and J usage is TRBJ2-7; D could derive from TRBD1 or TRBD2 (5 bases each). This CDR3 has 15 residues. The germline gives CDR1 SGDLS, CDR2 YYNGEE. V lost 2 bases and J lost 0, with 12 bases in between. The CDR3 sequence is CASSVGWGTSYEQYF. CDR3 in DNA: TGTGCCAGCAGCGTTGGGTGGGGGACCTCCTACGAGCAGTACTTC.

This chain links TRBV28 with TRBJ2-7; D is unclear. V lost 3 bases to trimming and J lost 1 base, with 10 bases between them. This CDR3 is 14 amino acids long. Per germline, CDR1 MDHEN and CDR2 SYDVKM. CDR3 in DNA: TGTGCCAGCAGTTTCGTCCGGCCTTCCTACGAGCAGTACTTC. Protein product: CASSFVRPSYEQYF.

This clone appeared a few times. The J gene is TRBJ2-4, the V gene TRBV3-1 (or the pseudogene TRBV3-2), with 10 bases matching TRBD2. Germline V gene lookup returns CDR1 LGHDT and CDR2 YNNKEL (reference sequence). The V segment lost 3 bases and the J segment 9 bases; nucleotides outside the gene matches: 5. The CDR3 is 14 amino acids. The CDR3 region has the DNA TGTGCCAGCAGCCAGAGCGGGAGGGCCGGCATTCAGTACTTC. This encodes CASSQSGRAGIQYF.